Presented here are 25 T cell receptor beta chains from one specimen sequenced in a study of beta chain features in type 1 diabetes. The entirety of the isolated RNA underwent reverse transcription, so expressed TCRB transcripts were sequenced. Sequenced by immunoSEQ multiplex PCR; TCRdb stores in-frame clones only, minus some. Of more than 300,000 clones listed, less than 9.5% are singletons. The sample was central memory CD4+ T cells from blood. The source is a woman under 30 in good health.

This clone was recorded at least ten times. V usage is TRBV5-1 and J usage is TRBJ2-5; D is possibly TRBD1 (5 bases). The CDR3 runs to 15 residues. The V end lost 4 bases, the J end lost 0 bases, and 13 bases lay between the germline ends. Germline CDR1 and CDR2: SGHRS and YFSETQ. DNA for the CDR3: TGCGCCAGCAGCACCATAGGGGCGGACCAAGAGACCCAGTACTTC. It is translated as CASSTIGADQETQYF.

This clone has more than one count but fewer than ten. The rearrangement uses TRBV4-2 and TRBJ1-2, with a possible D match to TRBD1 (6 bases). This CDR3 comprises 16 residues. The V end was cut by 3 bases, the J end by 3 bases, with 17 bases between. The germline CDR1 and CDR2 sequences are LGHNA and YNFKEQ. This chain's CDR3 is CASSQATVRGYYGYTF. As DNA, the CDR3 is TGTGCCAGCAGCCAGGCTACCGTCAGGGGTTACTATGGCTACACCTTC.

This clone was seen a handful of times. The rearrangement links TRBV7-2 to TRBJ2-3; D is uncertain. This CDR3 spans 13 amino acids. With 1 base removed from V and 2 bases from J, the gap between germline ends came to 4 bases. From germline, CDR1 is SGHTA and CDR2 FQGNSA. CDR3 nucleotides: TGTGCCAGCAGCTTAGACTACACAGATACGCAGTATTTT. Protein product: CASSLDYTDTQYF.

This clone showed up just a few times. J is TRBJ2-7 and V is TRBV7-2; unclear D gene. The CDR3 totals 14 residues. V dropped 0 bases and J dropped 2 bases, with 8 bases sitting between them. Germline V gene data show CDR1 as SGHTA and CDR2 as FQGNSA. CDR3 sequence (DNA): TGTGCCAGCAGCTTAGCTCGGGTGGCCTACGAGCAGTACTTC. Encoded protein: CASSLARVAYEQYF.

This clone has only a few counts. V gene TRBV7-2 combines with J gene TRBJ2-3; possibly TRBD2 for D (7 bases). The CDR3 length is 16 residues. V lost 3 bases, J lost 6 bases, and 19 bases lay in between. Germline V gene data show CDR1 as SGHTA and CDR2 as FQGNSA. DNA for the CDR3: TGTGCCAGCAGCTTGGCGGGAGTCGGGGGCGGGGATACGCAGTATTTT. Translating it yields CASSLAGVGGGDTQYF.

The rearrangement uses TRBV5-1 and TRBJ2-3, with 11 bases that match TRBD2. This CDR3 spans 18 amino acids. V dropped 0 bases and J dropped 6; count of bases not matched to a gene: 12. Germline loops: CDR1 SGHRS, CDR2 YFSETQ. Here the CDR3 reads CASSLALAVSGRADTQYF. CDR3 nucleotide sequence: TGCGCCAGCAGCTTGGCCTTGGCCGTTAGCGGGAGGGCTGATACGCAGTATTTT.

This chain links TRBV7-9 with TRBJ2-2, with unresolved D. The V gene's germline CDR1 is SEHNR and CDR2 FQNEAQ (reference sequence). The CDR3 is 15 amino acids. V shed 1 base and J shed 0 bases, with 6 bases lying between them. DNA for the CDR3: TGTGCCAGCAGCTTAGGTGGCACGAACACCGGGGAGCTGTTTTTT. It translates to CASSLGGTNTGELFF.

In its sample, this clone was seen a few times. At one boundary the junction diverges from the germline segment, which might be a read error. The chain carries TRBV6-1 and TRBJ2-7; D may be TRBD1 (6 bases). The germline V gene has CDR1 MNHNS and CDR2 SASEGT. The CDR3 is 16 amino acids. The CDR3 nucleotides are TGTGCCATCAGTGAGGGGCGGCAGGGGAAATCCTACGAGCAGTACTTC. Translated, it gives CAISEGRQGKSYEQYF.

This clone was counted at least ten times. The chain carries TRBV27 and TRBJ2-2, with TRBD2 identical over 11 bases. V lost 2 bases, J lost 6 bases, and 5 bases stayed unmatched. The germline gives CDR1 MNHEY, CDR2 SMNVEV (reference sequence). The CDR3 loop spans 16 amino acids. The CDR3 bases are TGTGCCAGCAGTTTACGTGGGACTAGCGGTCCCGGGGAGCTGTTTTTT. The encoded protein is CASSLRGTSGPGELFF.

This clone occurred a few times. V is TRBV10-3 and J is TRBJ2-7; TRBD2 matches at 14 bases. With 6 bases clipped from V and 4 bases from J, the junction kept 8 bases outside the gene matches. The germline V gene encodes CDR1 ENHRY and CDR2 SYGVKD. The CDR3 has 16 residues. CDR3 residues: CAIRGLAGAKGYEQYF. The CDR3 region has the DNA TGTGCCATCAGGGGACTAGCGGGAGCAAAGGGATACGAGCAGTACTTC.

Of note for this clone: This likely came from a read error, as a far larger clone is one base away. Additional DNA sequences in this sample encode the identical CDR3. The V call is TRBV6-1, the J call TRBJ2-5; 7 bases fit TRBD1. Germline V gene data show CDR1 as MNHNS and CDR2 as SASEGT. The junction had 12 bases not matched to a gene; V was cut back by 6 bases and J by 8 bases. The CDR3 totals 14 residues. The CDR3 nucleotides read TGTGCCAGCAGACAGGGGCTAGCCCCAGAAACCCAGTACTTC. Translation: CASRQGLAPETQYF.

The table lists this clone with a few counts. The rearrangement links TRBV5-4 to TRBJ2-6, with 7 bases fitting TRBD2. CDR3 size: 19 residues. The V segment lost 4 bases and the J segment 0 bases; nucleotides outside the gene matches: 13. The germline CDR1 and CDR2 sequences are SGHNT and YYREEE (reference sequence). CDR3 coding DNA: TGTGCCAGCAGCACCCCAACGTCTAGCGGAACCTCTGGGGCCAACGTCCTGACTTTC. Translated: CASSTPTSSGTSGANVLTF. The full variable domain, its missing parts supplied by reference TRBV5-4 and TRBJ2-6, is ETGVTQSPTHLIKTRGQQVTLRCSSQSGHNTVSWYQQALGQGPQFIFQYYREEENGRGNFPPRFSGLQFPNYSSELNVNALELDDSALYLCASSTPTSSGTSGANVLTFGAGSRLTVL.

A few counts support this clone. The V call is TRBV10-3, the J call TRBJ2-3; a possible D gene is TRBD2 (6 bases). Looked up from germline, CDR1 is ENHRY and CDR2 is SYGVKD. The germline V and J ends were trimmed by 6 bases and 5 bases, with 6 bases remaining between them. The CDR3 has 11 residues. This CDR3 reads CAISGRDTQYF. CDR3 nucleotides: TGTGCCATCAGCGGGAGAGATACGCAGTATTTT.

This clone was observed a few times. CDR3 nucleotide sequence: TGTGCCAGCAGCCAAGGCGGAGGTGGAGAGACCCAGTACTTC. This translates into CASSQGGGGETQYF. The chain joins TRBV4-2 to TRBJ2-5; tentative D call: TRBD2 (5 bases). Trimming removed 1 base from V and 4 bases from J, with 10 bases in between. CDR3 length: 14 residues. Germline lookup yields CDR1 LGHNA and CDR2 YNFKEQ.

The J gene is TRBJ1-2, the V gene TRBV7-9; D gene unclear. CDR3 length equals 15 residues. The V end was cut by 3 bases, the J end by 7 bases, with 18 bases between. Germline V lookup: CDR1 SEHNR, CDR2 FQNEAQ (reference sequence). This chain's CDR3 is CASSLTDGRARGYTF. In nucleotides, the CDR3 is TGTGCCAGCAGCTTGACGGACGGGCGAGCCCGTGGCTACACCTTC.

This clone appeared a few times. The chain links TRBV9 to TRBJ2-2; 14 positions match TRBD2. Germline V lookup: CDR1 SGDLS, CDR2 YYNGEE. The J segment lost 7 bases and the V segment lost 0 bases, leaving 11 bases of the junction unmatched. The CDR3 runs 19 residues. The CDR3 sequence is CASSVGLGTSGGLSGELFF. CDR3 coding DNA: TGTGCCAGCAGCGTAGGCCTCGGGACTAGCGGGGGCTTGAGCGGGGAGCTGTTTTTT.

Only a few counts were recorded for this clone. The chain is built from TRBV10-3 and TRBJ2-7; 13 bases agree with TRBD2. J gave up 3 bases and V 9 bases, and 11 bases lay outside the gene matches. The germline V gene has CDR1 ENHRY and CDR2 SYGVKD. The CDR3 totals 16 residues. DNA for the CDR3: TGTGCCATTGGGACTAGCGGGACCGATGGGCTCTACGAGCAGTACTTC. Translating gives CAIGTSGTDGLYEQYF.

This chain uses TRBV4-2 with TRBJ2-1; 8 positions agree with TRBD2. Trimming cost V 6 bases and J 9 bases; bases outside gene matches: 13. The germline gives CDR1 LGHNA, CDR2 YNFKEQ. This CDR3 spans 15 amino acids. The CDR3 is CASRRGERESREQFF. The DNA for the CDR3 is TGTGCCAGCAGACGTGGGGAGCGGGAGAGTCGTGAGCAGTTCTTC.

This rearrangement joins TRBV28 to TRBJ2-5; weak D call: TRBD1 (5 bases). Germline CDR1 MDHEN, CDR2 SYDVKM. V was clipped by 5 bases and J by 5 bases, with 18 bases between them. The CDR3 loop spans 15 amino acids. CDR3 sequence (DNA): TGTGCCAGCAGTGCACAAGACATGGCAGGGGAGACCCAGTACTTC. The encoded protein is CASSAQDMAGETQYF.

The chain joins TRBV5-6 to TRBJ2-5; tentatively, D is TRBD2 (6 bases). The V gene lost 4 bases and the J gene lost 5 bases, with 21 bases spanning the gap. The CDR3 spans 16 residues. Germline V lookup: CDR1 SGHDT, CDR2 YYEEEE. The CDR3 loop reads CASSPMREGPRETQYF. As DNA, the CDR3 is TGTGCCAGCAGCCCAATGCGGGAAGGTCCCAGGGAGACCCAGTACTTC.

This clone was seen a handful of times. The chain employs TRBV6-5 and TRBJ2-7, with 8 bases matching TRBD1. CDR1 is MNHEY, CDR2 SVGAGI, per germline. The CDR3 extends over 13 amino acids. Germline trimming cut 6 bases from V and 5 bases from J; bases unmatched to any gene: 6. The CDR3 reads CASRTQGANEQYF. CDR3 DNA sequence: TGTGCCAGCAGAACTCAGGGGGCAAACGAGCAGTACTTC.

The chain links TRBV6-6 to TRBJ2-2; no clear D gene. The CDR3 loop spans 14 amino acids. Deletions cut 6 bases from V and 3 bases from J, with 11 bases between. Germline V gene lookup returns CDR1 MNHNY and CDR2 SVGAGI (reference sequence). The CDR3 nucleotides read TGTGCCAGCAGCCCCATCGTAGACACCGGGGAGCTGTTTTTT. Its translation: CASSPIVDTGELFF.

The V gene is TRBV6-1, the J gene TRBJ2-5; the D is unclear. The V gene's germline CDR1 is MNHNS and CDR2 SASEGT. Between the trimmed V and J ends, which lost 5 bases and 5 bases, there was a span of 6 bases. The CDR3 sequence is 11 residues long. The CDR3 spells CASSYAETQYF. The CDR3 DNA follows: TGTGCCAGCAGTTACGCCGAGACCCAGTACTTC.

This clone has more than one count but fewer than ten. The chain employs TRBV4-2 and TRBJ2-5; possibly TRBD1 or TRBD2 for D (5 bases each). Trimming pared 3 bases from V and 3 bases from J, leaving 14 bases between. CDR1 is LGHNA, CDR2 YNFKEQ, per germline. The CDR3 extends over 15 amino acids. CDR3 in DNA: TGTGCCAGCAGCCACGGGGACCGCCACGAAGAGACCCAGTACTTC. This encodes CASSHGDRHEETQYF.

This clone was observed a few times. V usage is TRBV7-9 and J usage is TRBJ1-4; 7 positions agree with TRBD1. Trimming took 3 bases from V and 8 from J; bases not matched to a gene: 9. The germline V gene has CDR1 SEHNR and CDR2 FQNEAQ (reference sequence). This CDR3 spans 15 amino acids. The CDR3 DNA is TGTGCCAGCAGCTTTTTCGGCAGGGGGGAAGAAAAACTGTTTTTT. This gives the protein CASSFFGRGEEKLFF.